This T cell receptor (beta chain) is drawn from a study of blood T cell repertoires in COVID-19. About the research overall: There were acute and convalescent COVID-19 samples, and they came from the United States, Italy and Spain.

Authors' methods: Amplification from reference gene primers served as the basis for estimated nucleated cell counts. The assay was immunoSEQ multiplex PCR, and TCRdb's table has in-frame clones only and misses some. Clonal size and the V and J genes are those of that table, whereas D and trimming came from the DNA. This sample has over 300,000 clones; around 85% occur once, and the top ten carry under 2.5%. This CDR3 region has 15 residues. The V end was cut by 4 bases, the J end by 5 bases, with 17 bases between. Germline CDR1 is MGHRA and CDR2 is YSYEKL. Input material: PBMCs or T cells enriched from blood (not recorded which). The rearrangement joins TRBV4-1 to TRBJ2-5, with a weak D call TRBD1 (8 bases). This sequence originates from a man under 40 who had recovered from COVID-19. For the CDR3, the DNA is TGCGCCAGCAGCCCATTCGACAGGGGAGGGGAGACCCAGTACTTC. Protein sequence: CASSPFDRGGETQYF.